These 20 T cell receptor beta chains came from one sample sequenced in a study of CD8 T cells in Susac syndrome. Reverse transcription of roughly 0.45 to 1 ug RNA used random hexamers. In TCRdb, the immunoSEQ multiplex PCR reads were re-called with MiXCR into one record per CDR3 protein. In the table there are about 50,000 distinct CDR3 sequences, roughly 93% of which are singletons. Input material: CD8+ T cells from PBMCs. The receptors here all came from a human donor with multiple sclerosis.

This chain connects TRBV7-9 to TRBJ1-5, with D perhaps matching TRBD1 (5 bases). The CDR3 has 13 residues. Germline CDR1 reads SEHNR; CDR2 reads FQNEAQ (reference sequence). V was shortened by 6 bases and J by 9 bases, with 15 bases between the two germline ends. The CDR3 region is CASSQGFGPPQHF. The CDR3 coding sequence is TGTGCCAGCAGTCAGGGCTTCGGCCCGCCCCAGCATTTT.

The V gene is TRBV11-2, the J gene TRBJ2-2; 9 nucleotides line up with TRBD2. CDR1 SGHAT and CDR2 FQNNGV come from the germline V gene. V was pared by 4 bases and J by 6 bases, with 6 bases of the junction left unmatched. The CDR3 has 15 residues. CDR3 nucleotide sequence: TGTGCCAGCAGCTCCAGCGGGGGGATCGCCGGGGAGCTGTTTTTT. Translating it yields CASSSSGGIAGELFF.

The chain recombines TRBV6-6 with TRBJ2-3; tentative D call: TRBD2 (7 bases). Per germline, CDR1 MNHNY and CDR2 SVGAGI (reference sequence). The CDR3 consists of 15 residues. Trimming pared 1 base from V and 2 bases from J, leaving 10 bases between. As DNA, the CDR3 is TGTGCCAGCAGTTACTTAGGGGGGGCCACAGATACGCAGTATTTT. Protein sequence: CASSYLGGATDTQYF.

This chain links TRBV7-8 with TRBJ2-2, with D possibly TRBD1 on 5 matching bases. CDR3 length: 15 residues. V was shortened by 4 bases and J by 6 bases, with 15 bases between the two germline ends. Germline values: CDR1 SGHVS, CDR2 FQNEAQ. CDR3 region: CASSSRGAGAGELFF. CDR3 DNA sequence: TGTGCCAGCAGCTCCCGTGGGGCTGGGGCCGGGGAGCTGTTTTTT.

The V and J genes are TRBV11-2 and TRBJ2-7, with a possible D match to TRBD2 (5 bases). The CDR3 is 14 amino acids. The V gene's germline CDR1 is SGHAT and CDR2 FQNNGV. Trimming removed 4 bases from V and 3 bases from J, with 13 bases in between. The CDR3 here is CASSSVGGYYEQYF. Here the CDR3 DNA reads TGTGCCAGCAGCTCCGTCGGAGGTTACTACGAGCAGTACTTC.

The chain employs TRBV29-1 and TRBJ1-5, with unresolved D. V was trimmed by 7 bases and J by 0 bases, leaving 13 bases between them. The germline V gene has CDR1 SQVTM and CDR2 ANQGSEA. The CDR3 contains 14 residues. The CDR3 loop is CSALAADSNQPQHF. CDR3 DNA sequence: TGCAGCGCCCTGGCCGCAGATAGCAATCAGCCCCAGCATTTT.

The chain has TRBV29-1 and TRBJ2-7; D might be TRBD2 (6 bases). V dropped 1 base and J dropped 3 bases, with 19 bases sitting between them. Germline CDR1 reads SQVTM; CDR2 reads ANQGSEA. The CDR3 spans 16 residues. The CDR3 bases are TGCAGCGTTGAAGGGGGGGAAAACAGCGGGCTCTACGAGCAGTACTTC. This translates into CSVEGGENSGLYEQYF.

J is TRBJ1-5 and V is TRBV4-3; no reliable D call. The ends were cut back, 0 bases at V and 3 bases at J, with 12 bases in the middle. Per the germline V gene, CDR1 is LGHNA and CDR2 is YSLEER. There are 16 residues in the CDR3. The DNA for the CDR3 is TGCGCCAGCAGCCAAGATTCGGCAGGTTACAATCAGCCCCAGCATTTT. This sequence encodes CASSQDSAGYNQPQHF.

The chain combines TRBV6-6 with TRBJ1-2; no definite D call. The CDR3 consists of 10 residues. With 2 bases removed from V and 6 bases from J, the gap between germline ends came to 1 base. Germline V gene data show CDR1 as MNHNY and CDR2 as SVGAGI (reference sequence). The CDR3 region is CASSYDGYTF. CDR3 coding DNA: TGTGCCAGCAGTTACGATGGCTACACCTTC.

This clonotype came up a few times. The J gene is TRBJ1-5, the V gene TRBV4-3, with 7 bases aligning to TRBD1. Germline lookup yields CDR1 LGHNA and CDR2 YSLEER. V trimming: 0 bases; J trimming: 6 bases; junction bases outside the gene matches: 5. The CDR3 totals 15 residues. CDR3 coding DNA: TGCGCCAGCAGCCAAGACAGGGGGGTACGTCAGCCCCAGCATTTT. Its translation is CASSQDRGVRQPQHF.

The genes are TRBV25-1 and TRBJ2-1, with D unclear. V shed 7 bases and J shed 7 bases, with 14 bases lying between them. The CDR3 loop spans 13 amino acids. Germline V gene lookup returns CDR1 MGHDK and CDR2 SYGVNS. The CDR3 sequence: CASTIHGLNEQFF. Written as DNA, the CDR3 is TGTGCCAGCACAATTCACGGCCTAAATGAGCAGTTCTTC.

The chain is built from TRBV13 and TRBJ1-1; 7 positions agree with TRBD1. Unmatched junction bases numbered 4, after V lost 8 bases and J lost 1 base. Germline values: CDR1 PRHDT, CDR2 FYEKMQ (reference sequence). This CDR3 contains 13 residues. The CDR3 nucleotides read TGTGCCAGCGCCTACAGGGGGAACACTGAAGCTTTCTTT. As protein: CASAYRGNTEAFF.

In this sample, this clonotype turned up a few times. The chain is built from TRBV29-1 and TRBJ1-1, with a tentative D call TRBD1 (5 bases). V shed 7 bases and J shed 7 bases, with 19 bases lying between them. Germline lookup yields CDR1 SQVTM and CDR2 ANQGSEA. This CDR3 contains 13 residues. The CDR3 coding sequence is TGCAGCGCCCCGGGACTCCAAAAGTTTGAAGCTTTCTTT. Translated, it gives CSAPGLQKFEAFF. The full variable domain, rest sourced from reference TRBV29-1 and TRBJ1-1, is SAVISQKPSRDICQRGTSLTIQCQVDSQVTMMFWYRQQPGQSLTLIATANQGSEATYESGFVIDKFPISRPNLTFSTLTVSNMSPEDSSIYLCSAPGLQKFEAFFGQGTRLTVV.

The CDR3 DNA sequence: TGCGCCAGCAGCTTGAGGGCAGTCCTAAGCACAGATACGCAGTATTTT. It encodes CASSLRAVLSTDTQYF. The chain is built from TRBV5-1 and TRBJ2-3; no definite D call. Germline loops: CDR1 SGHRS, CDR2 YFSETQ. V was trimmed by 1 base and J by 0 bases, leaving 12 bases between them. This CDR3 contains 16 residues.

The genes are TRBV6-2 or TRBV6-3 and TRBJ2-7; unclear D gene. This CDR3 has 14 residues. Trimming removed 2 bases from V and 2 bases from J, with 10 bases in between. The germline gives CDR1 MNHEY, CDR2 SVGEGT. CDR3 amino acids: CASSYGILTYEQYF. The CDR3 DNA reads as TGTGCCAGCAGTTACGGGATACTAACCTACGAGCAGTACTTC.

The CDR3 region has the DNA TGCAGTGCTAGCCCTAGCGAATACTCCTACGAGCAGTACTTC. Encoded protein: CSASPSEYSYEQYF. V gene TRBV20-1 combines with J gene TRBJ2-7; D is possibly TRBD2 (6 bases). V was trimmed by 3 bases and J by 0 bases, leaving 12 bases between them. The V gene's germline CDR1 is DFQATT and CDR2 SNEGSKA (reference sequence). The CDR3 extends over 14 amino acids.

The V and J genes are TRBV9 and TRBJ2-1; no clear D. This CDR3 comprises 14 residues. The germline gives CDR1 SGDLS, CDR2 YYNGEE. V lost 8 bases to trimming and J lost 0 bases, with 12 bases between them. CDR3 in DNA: TGTGCCAGTTCGGTGGAGAGCTCCTACAATGAGCAGTTCTTC. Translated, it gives CASSVESSYNEQFF.

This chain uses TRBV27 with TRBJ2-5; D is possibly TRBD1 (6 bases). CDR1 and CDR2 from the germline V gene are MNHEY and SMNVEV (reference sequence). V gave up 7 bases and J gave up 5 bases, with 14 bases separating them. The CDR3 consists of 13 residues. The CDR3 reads CASTTSRGETQYF. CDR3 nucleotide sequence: TGTGCCAGCACCACCTCAAGGGGGGAGACCCAGTACTTC.

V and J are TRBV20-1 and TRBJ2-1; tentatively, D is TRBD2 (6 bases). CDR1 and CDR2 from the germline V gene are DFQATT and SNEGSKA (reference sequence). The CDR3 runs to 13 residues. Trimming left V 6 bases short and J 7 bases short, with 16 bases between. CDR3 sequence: CSALWVRENEQFF. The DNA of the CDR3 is TGCAGTGCCCTCTGGGTCCGGGAGAATGAGCAGTTCTTC.

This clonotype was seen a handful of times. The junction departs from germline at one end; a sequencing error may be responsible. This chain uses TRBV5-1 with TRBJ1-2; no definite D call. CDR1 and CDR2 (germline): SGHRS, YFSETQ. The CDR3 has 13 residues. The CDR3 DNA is TGTGCCAGCAGTTTAGGTGGGAATTATGGCTACACCTTC. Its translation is CASSLGGNYGYTF.